This TCR beta chain stems from a study of CD8+ T cells in alopecia areata (dated by TCRdb to the late 2010s). Looking at the study overall: The treated patients, all with moderate-to-severe alopecia areata, were enrolled in an open-label pilot trial of oral tofacitinib given at 5 to 10 mg twice daily. Tofacitinib was administered for 6 to 18 months, and 6 months of follow-up off drug were then conducted to assess delayed response and recurrence. In treated patients, disease severity was measured using the SALT score, which gives the percentage of scalp surface area affected. To study T cell clonal expansion in alopecia areata, the researchers applied high-throughput TCRbeta sequencing to both the C3H/HeJ mouse model and human patients. In humans, TCRbeta sequencing was performed on scalp tissue and on sorted CD4+ and CD8+ peripheral blood T cells from healthy controls and from patients with patchy or totalis/universalis alopecia areata. Biopsies were taken from tofacitinib-treated patients at baseline and at 4 and 24 weeks of treatment, and a later scalp biopsy was taken in several of the tofacitinib-treated patients. Scalp clonality was compared among normal scalp (n=4), patchy alopecia areata scalp (n=8), and alopecia totalis/universalis scalp (n=8). RNA was extracted with the PAXgene miRNA kit for fixed scalp, the miRNeasy kit for PBMCs, and the RNeasy kit for mouse skin. TCRbeta CDR3 regions were amplified by immunoSEQ multiplex PCR with 35 Vbeta forward and 13 Jbeta reverse primers.

Points the paper makes about the study in general: Higher clonality and more expanded CD8+ clones were observed in lesional scalp than in normal scalp, particularly in alopecia totalis/universalis, a finding suggestive of antigenic drive. TCR sequences shared between patients were less clear than in mice, possibly partly because of HLA diversity in the patient population. Because the treated cohort was small and had just a single nonresponder, larger studies are needed to establish links between baseline CD8+ expansion and response. Unlike mouse skin, which is dominated by gammadelta T cells, normal human skin has resident alphabeta T cells that are also sequenced, and this complicates analysis of the scalp TCR repertoire. With tofacitinib, both scalp clonality and the number of expanded CD8+ clones among the top 100 scalp clones went down significantly. Many expanded lesional clones persisted in scalp and blood during tofacitinib treatment, which may partly explain relapse after stopping treatment.

What the treatment or condition label conveys for this sample: oral pan-JAK inhibitor, 5-10 mg twice daily. Peripheral blood and lesional scalp punch biopsies were obtained from patients with alopecia areata. After PBMCs were isolated by density centrifugation and stained for CD3, CD4 and CD8, a FACSAria was used to sort CD4+ and CD8+ T cells. The method was the immunoSEQ multiplex PCR assay. RNA was extracted from all samples and reverse transcribed into cDNA as template for TCR sequencing. SuperScript III was used to make first-strand cDNA, primed with a 2:1 mix of oligo-dT and random hexamers. A synthetic immune receptor repertoire was used to measure amplification bias, and any remaining bias was corrected computationally. The authors' pipeline ran thus. Raw reads were preprocessed to remove errors, and CDR3 was defined according to IMGT conventions as the region from the conserved cysteine to phenylalanine. Clonality was calculated as 1 minus Shannon entropy normalized by log2 of the number of productive unique TCRs. CD4 or CD8 identity of scalp clones was inferred by cross-referencing scalp TCRbeta sequences with sorted blood CD4 and CD8 repertoires. TCRdb's version of the immuneACCESS table is confined to in-frame rearrangements and falls short of the full clone set. An unresolved V gene accounts for under half of the shortfall where checked; the remainder is of unknown origin. The V and J calls and clone size come from that table; D and trimming were worked out from the DNA. The sample table lists a few hundred thousand clones, 35% to 40% of them with a count of one. Of the sample, 0.48% falls within the top ten clones.

From the cysteine up to the phenylalanine, the CDR3 has a length of 14 residues. The DNA shown is the 42-base CDR3, in frame from base 1. Via the germline V gene, CDR1 is SQVTM and CDR2 ANQGSEA. V is cut by 4 bases and J by 3 bases, and the space between the germline ends is 10 bases. Concerning this clone: The target of this receptor is not known. One base away there is no much larger clone; base qualities are not given.

Here the sequenced sample was CD4+ T cells sorted from blood, taken at week 34, from a patient treated with tofacitinib. The sequence is built from TRBV29-1 and TRBJ2-6; possibly the D gene is TRBD1, per 5 matching bases. The TCR sequence derives from a human donor with alopecia areata. The nucleotide sequence reads TGCAGCGTTGGGGGCTCCGGTGGGGCCAACGTCCTGACTTTC. Its translation reads: CSVGGSGGANVLTF.